The T cell receptor beta chain under discussion was sequenced for a study of blood T cell repertoires in COVID-19. Turning to the study itself: The United States, Italy and Spain were the sources of the acute and convalescent COVID-19 samples. Sources were T cells, B-cell-depleted T cells, or PBMCs; the material itself was cDNA or gDNA.

Only a few counts were recorded for this clone. Per the authors' pipeline: Reference gene primer amplification gave nucleated cell count estimates. Using immunoSEQ multiplex PCR, the repertoire was profiled, and TCRdb retains in-frame clones only, with some absent. The V and J calls and the clone size are those of that table, but D and trimming were determined from the DNA. The profile shows hundreds of thousands of clones, 80% to 85% of them singletons. V lost 5 bases and J lost 6, with 16 bases in between. Germline CDR1 is MNHEY and CDR2 is SMNVEV (reference sequence). The CDR3 is made up of 14 amino acids.

Sequenced input: peripheral blood. The gene calls are TRBV27 and TRBJ1-1; D perhaps matches TRBD1 (6 bases). The clonotype was recovered from a woman aged 55-70 years with active or convalescent COVID-19. This CDR3 is CASSTHREGAEAFF. The CDR3 DNA sequence: TGTGCCAGCAGTACACACAGGGAAGGAGCTGAAGCTTTCTTT.